Following are 3 T cell receptor beta chains from one sample sequenced in a study of blood T cell repertoires in COVID-19 (dated by TCRdb to about 2020). The library was prepared using the immunoSEQ multiplex PCR assay. TCRdb limited this immuneACCESS table to in-frame rearrangements with V and J called. A share of clones is missing; checked studies link under half to unresolved V genes, and the rest is unexplained. The sample data list roughly 64,000 clones, and 85% to 90% of these were observed just once. 3.2% of the sample goes to the ten largest clones. Sample: peripheral blood. All receptors derive from a man aged 50 to 60 with active COVID-19.

The chain links TRBV11-1 to TRBJ2-7; the match to TRBD2 covers 7 bases. V gave up 7 bases and J gave up 7 bases; unmatched junction bases: 10. CDR1 is SGHAT and CDR2 is FQDESV in the germline V gene (reference sequence). The CDR3 has 13 amino acids. The CDR3 DNA follows: TGTGCCAGCACTGGCGGGAGCGCTTGGGAGCAGTACTTC. Its protein product is CASTGGSAWEQYF.

The gene calls are TRBV27 and TRBJ1-2, with 10 bases that match TRBD1. J lost 1 base, V lost 8 bases, and 13 bases had no gene match. The CDR3 has 17 residues. Germline values: CDR1 MNHEY, CDR2 SMNVEV (reference sequence). CDR3 amino acids: CASHPGQGRTNNYGYTF. The CDR3 coding sequence is TGTGCCAGCCATCCGGGACAGGGGAGGACTAATAACTATGGCTACACCTTC.

This clone was counted between two and nine times. The rearrangement joins TRBV9 to TRBJ1-4; 9 bases line up with TRBD1. Germline CDR1 and CDR2: SGDLS and YYNGEE. The CDR3 has 15 residues. Unmatched junction bases numbered 5, after V lost 0 bases and J lost 8 bases. CDR3 loop: CASSVGVGQGEKLFF. The CDR3 coding sequence is TGTGCCAGCAGCGTAGGAGTCGGACAGGGGGAAAAACTGTTTTTT. Complete variable domain (other parts from reference TRBV9 and TRBJ1-4): DSGVTQTPKHLITATGQRVTLRCSPRSGDLSVYWYQQSLDQGLQFLIQYYNGEERAKGNILERFSAQQFPDLHSELNLSSLELGDSALYFCASSVGVGQGEKLFFGSGTQLSVL.